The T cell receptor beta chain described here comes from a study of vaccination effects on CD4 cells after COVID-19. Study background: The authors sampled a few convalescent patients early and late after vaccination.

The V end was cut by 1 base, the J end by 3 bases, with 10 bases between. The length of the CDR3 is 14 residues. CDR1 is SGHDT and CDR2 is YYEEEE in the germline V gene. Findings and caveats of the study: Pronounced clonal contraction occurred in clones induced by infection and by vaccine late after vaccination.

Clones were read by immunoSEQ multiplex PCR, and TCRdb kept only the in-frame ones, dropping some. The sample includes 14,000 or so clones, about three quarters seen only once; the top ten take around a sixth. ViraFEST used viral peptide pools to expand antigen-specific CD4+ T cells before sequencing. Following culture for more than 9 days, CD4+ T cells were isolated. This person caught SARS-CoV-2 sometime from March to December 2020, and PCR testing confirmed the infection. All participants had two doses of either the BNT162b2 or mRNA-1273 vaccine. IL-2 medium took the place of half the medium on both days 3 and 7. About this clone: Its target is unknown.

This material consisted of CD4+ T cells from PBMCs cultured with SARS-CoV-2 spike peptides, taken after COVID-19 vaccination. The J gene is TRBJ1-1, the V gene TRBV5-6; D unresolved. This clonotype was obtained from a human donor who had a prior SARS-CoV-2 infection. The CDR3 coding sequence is TGTGCCAGCAGCTTGCGGCTTGGGGACACTGAAGCTTTCTTT. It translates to CASSLRLGDTEAFF.